The 23 T cell receptor beta chains below were found in one sample sequenced in a study of cytomegalovirus exposure and HLA in healthy donors (dated by TCRdb to the late 2010s). The library was generated by the immunoSEQ multiplex PCR assay. The multiplex PCR relied on a mix of 60 forward primers for TCR Vbeta segments and 13 reverse primers for TCR Jbeta segments. Imported from immuneACCESS, the table was reduced by TCRdb to in-frame sequences with V and J called. These copies leave out some clones; in studies compared against another copy, an unresolved V gene accounts for under half, and the cause of the remainder is not known. Here the sample has around 120,000 clones; about 76% occur a single time. Of the sample, around 28% is held by the ten largest clones. Sequenced sample: PBMCs. The receptors were gathered from a man aged 55 to 69 in good health and CMV-seropositive.

As for this clone: One end of the junction varies from germline; a read error may be responsible. The rearrangement joins TRBV30 to TRBJ1-1; no firm D call. The germline V gene encodes CDR1 GTSNPN and CDR2 SVGIG (reference sequence). The CDR3 spans 13 residues. The CDR3: CAWRRGGNAEAFF. Here the CDR3 DNA reads TGTGCCTGGAGACGGGGAGGGAACGCTGAAGCTTTCTTT.

The rearrangement uses TRBV13 and TRBJ2-3; a weak D match, TRBD2 (5 bases). Germline CDR1 is PRHDT and CDR2 is FYEKMQ (reference sequence). Trimming removed 0 bases from V and 6 bases from J, with 19 bases in between. The CDR3 totals 17 residues. As DNA, the CDR3 is TGTGCCAGCAGCTTAGGCCTGAGGGCCTCCCTCCCGGATACGCAGTATTTT. Residues: CASSLGLRASLPDTQYF.

The rearrangement joins TRBV19 to TRBJ1-4; D gene ambiguous. The CDR3 totals 14 residues. Germline CDR1 LNHDA, CDR2 SQIVND (reference sequence). The V and J ends lost 7 bases and 8 bases respectively, with 17 bases between them. CDR3 sequence (DNA): TGTGCCAGTACCACTCGGGAGATGAGAGAAAAACTGTTTTTT. It encodes CASTTREMREKLFF.

The chain employs TRBV6-1 and TRBJ1-2; tentative D call: TRBD1 (5 bases). The CDR3 is made up of 14 amino acids. The ends were cut back, 1 base at V and 3 bases at J, with 9 bases in the middle. Germline CDR1 and CDR2: MNHNS and SASEGT. DNA for the CDR3: TGTGCCAGCAGTGAAGGGGGGGTTGACTATGGCTACACCTTC. As protein: CASSEGGVDYGYTF.

The CDR3 DNA reads TGTGCCAGCAGTGCCAGGGGAGCGAACACCGGGGAGCTGTTTTTT. Its protein is CASSARGANTGELFF. The V call is TRBV27, the J call TRBJ2-2, with D perhaps matching TRBD1 (6 bases). Germline CDR1 and CDR2: MNHEY and SMNVEV (reference sequence). Trimming removed 5 bases from V and 0 bases from J, with 10 bases in between. CDR3 size: 15 residues.

This chain joins TRBV9 and TRBJ1-1; D remains ambiguous. The germline gives CDR1 SGDLS, CDR2 YYNGEE. V was pared by 0 bases and J by 6 bases, with 12 bases between. The CDR3 totals 14 residues. The CDR3 loop is CASSVGSRVAEAFF. CDR3 bases: TGTGCCAGCAGCGTAGGATCCCGGGTGGCTGAAGCTTTCTTT. Variable domain in full (rest from reference TRBV9 and TRBJ1-1): DSGVTQTPKHLITATGQRVTLRCSPRSGDLSVYWYQQSLDQGLQFLIQYYNGEERAKGNILERFSAQQFPDLHSELNLSSLELGDSALYFCASSVGSRVAEAFFGQGTRLTVV.

This chain uses TRBV2 with TRBJ2-7, with D tentatively TRBD2 (5 bases). The length of the CDR3 is 14 residues. CDR1 and CDR2 from the germline V gene are SNHLY and FYNNEI. The V end was cut by 7 bases, the J end by 4 bases, with 17 bases between. CDR3 sequence reads: CASTGIGREYEQYF. CDR3 DNA: TGTGCCAGCACCGGGATTGGCCGCGAATACGAGCAGTACTTC.

This chain links TRBV30 with TRBJ2-3; 8 bases fit TRBD2. V was clipped by 2 bases and J by 2 bases; unmatched bases: 6. Germline lookup yields CDR1 GTSNPN and CDR2 SVGIG (reference sequence). The CDR3 extends over 15 amino acids. CDR3 amino acids: CAWSLGSGTTDTQYF. CDR3 sequence (DNA): TGTGCCTGGAGTCTTGGTAGCGGGACCACAGATACGCAGTATTTT.

This chain joins TRBV9 and TRBJ2-1; D possibly corresponds to TRBD1 (6 bases). Per the germline V gene, CDR1 is SGDLS and CDR2 is YYNGEE. The CDR3 is 16 amino acids. V shed 0 bases and J shed 1 base, with 11 bases lying between them. CDR3 DNA: TGTGCCAGCAGCGTAGGTGGGGGCGCGTCCTACAATGAGCAGTTCTTC. This translates into CASSVGGGASYNEQFF.

The rearrangement uses TRBV2 and TRBJ1-1, with D tentatively TRBD1 (5 bases). V lost 1 base and J lost 4, with 10 bases in between. In germline, CDR1 is SNHLY, CDR2 FYNNEI. This CDR3 spans 14 amino acids. The CDR3 is CASSEDQGFTEAFF. DNA for the CDR3: TGTGCCAGCAGTGAAGATCAGGGTTTCACTGAAGCTTTCTTT.

This chain links TRBV5-5 with TRBJ1-2; the D gene is possibly TRBD1 (5 bases). Trimming cost V 2 bases and J 2 bases, with 13 bases left between them. The CDR3 extends over 15 amino acids. The V gene's germline CDR1 is SGHKS and CDR2 YYEKEE (reference sequence). The DNA of the CDR3 is TGTGCCAGCAGCTTAGTCCAGGGAATGAACTATGGCTACACCTTC. Its protein is CASSLVQGMNYGYTF.

J is TRBJ1-5 and V is TRBV2; perhaps TRBD1 as D (5 bases). CDR3 size: 17 residues. The germline V and J ends were trimmed by 4 bases and 0 bases, with 16 bases remaining between them. From germline, CDR1 is SNHLY and CDR2 FYNNEI. This CDR3 reads CASSGDGGLYSNQPQHF. As DNA, the CDR3 is TGTGCCAGCAGTGGGGACGGGGGGTTATATAGCAATCAGCCCCAGCATTTT. The full variable domain, rest sourced from reference TRBV2 and TRBJ1-5, is EPEVTQTPSHQVTQMGQEVILRCVPISNHLYFYWYRQILGQKVEFLVSFYNNEISEKSEIFDDQFSVERPDGSNFTLKIRSTKLEDSAMYFCASSGDGGLYSNQPQHFGDGTRLSIL.

The V call is TRBV7-3, the J call TRBJ2-3; D gene unclear. The CDR3 runs 13 residues. Trimming removed 3 bases at V and 4 bases at J, with 8 bases between. Germline V lookup: CDR1 SGHTA, CDR2 FQGTGA. The DNA of the CDR3 is TGTGCCAGCAGCTTCGGAGCTTCAGATACGCAGTATTTT. It yields the protein CASSFGASDTQYF. Full variable domain (remainder filled in from reference TRBV7-3 and TRBJ2-3): GAGVSQTPSNKVTEKGKYVELRCDPISGHTALYWYRQSLGQGPEFLIYFQGTGAADDSGLPNDRFFAVRPEGSVSTLKIQRTERGDSAVYLCASSFGASDTQYFGPGTRLTVL.

This rearrangement joins TRBV7-9 to TRBJ2-7; 10 bases are a match to TRBD1. The CDR3 is 16 amino acids. V dropped 5 bases and J dropped 5; count of bases not matched to a gene: 12. CDR1 SEHNR and CDR2 FQNEAQ come from the germline V gene (reference sequence). For the CDR3, the DNA is TGTGCCAGCAGCGACCGGGACAGGGGCGAAATGGACGAGCAGTACTTC. This encodes CASSDRDRGEMDEQYF.

V and J are TRBV9 and TRBJ2-7, with D perhaps matching TRBD1 (5 bases). This CDR3 comprises 14 residues. V was cut by 3 bases and J by 6 bases, with 16 bases left in between. CDR1 SGDLS and CDR2 YYNGEE come from the germline V gene. The CDR3 DNA reads TGTGCCAGCAGCGCCCCTAGGGGCCCGGCCGAGCAGTACTTC. As protein: CASSAPRGPAEQYF.

The J gene is TRBJ1-1, the V gene TRBV2; the D is unclear. Per germline, CDR1 SNHLY and CDR2 FYNNEI. Trimming removed 4 bases from V and 0 bases from J, with 6 bases in between. The CDR3 has 13 amino acids. CDR3 DNA: TGTGCCAGCAGTGGGCAGATGAACACTGAAGCTTTCTTT. This encodes CASSGQMNTEAFF.

This clone was observed once. V usage is TRBV9 and J usage is TRBJ2-3; tentatively, D is TRBD2 (6 bases). This CDR3 comprises 16 residues. Germline V gene lookup returns CDR1 SGDLS and CDR2 YYNGEE. The V and J ends lost 3 bases and 3 bases respectively, with 17 bases between them. DNA for the CDR3: TGTGCCAGCAGCGCGACTAGGAGGGAGGCGACAGATACGCAGTATTTT. Its protein product is CASSATRREATDTQYF.

The rearrangement joins TRBV5-6 to TRBJ2-7; 8 bases line up with TRBD2. The CDR3 covers 18 residues. Germline CDR1 SGHDT, CDR2 YYEEEE. The V segment lost 0 bases and the J segment 2 bases; nucleotides outside the gene matches: 13. CDR3: CASSLGGYPGTRAYEQYF. The CDR3 nucleotides read TGTGCCAGCAGCTTGGGTGGGTATCCCGGGACTAGGGCCTACGAGCAGTACTTC.

The chain couples TRBV19 to TRBJ1-1, with 9 bases identical to TRBD1. V lost 4 bases to trimming and J lost 1 base; unmatched junction nucleotides: 4. CDR1 is LNHDA, CDR2 SQIVND, per germline (reference sequence). CDR3 length: 15 amino acids. The DNA of the CDR3 is TGTGCCAGTAGTAAAGGACAGGGGTCGAACACTGAAGCTTTCTTT. It yields the protein CASSKGQGSNTEAFF.

V and J are TRBV2 and TRBJ2-5; tentative D call: TRBD1 (6 bases). TRBJ2-7 matches the DNA end more closely, so the J call is doubtful. The CDR3 is 13 residues long. The V gene's germline CDR1 is SNHLY and CDR2 FYNNEI. This CDR3 reads CASSEGASYEQYF. The CDR3 DNA sequence: TGTGCCAGCAGTGAGGGGGCCTCCTACGAGCAGTACTTC.

The chain carries TRBV6-1 and TRBJ1-2, with D perhaps TRBD1 (5 bases). Germline lookup yields CDR1 MNHNS and CDR2 SASEGT. The CDR3 contains 14 residues. Trimming took 6 bases from V and 2 from J, leaving 13 bases between them. The DNA for the CDR3 is TGTGCCAGCAGACCTCTCGACAGAAACTATGGCTACACCTTC. Translating it yields CASRPLDRNYGYTF.

The chain carries TRBV16 and TRBJ2-7; 9 bases are shared with TRBD1. The CDR3 has 17 residues. From germline, CDR1 is KGHSY and CDR2 FQNENV. V lost 4 bases, J lost 6 bases, and 16 bases stayed unmatched. DNA of the CDR3: TGTGCCAGCAGCCCCGCAAGTCCGGGGGACAGGGTTGGCGAGCAGTACTTC. Amino acids: CASSPASPGDRVGEQYF.

V and J are TRBV2 and TRBJ1-5; D may be TRBD1 (6 bases). The CDR3 sequence is 16 residues long. Trimming stripped 7 bases from V and 3 bases from J, with 19 bases between. Germline assignment: CDR1 SNHLY and CDR2 FYNNEI. CDR3: CASTLVGGLNNQPQHF. Here the CDR3 DNA reads TGTGCCAGCACCCTGGTGGGGGGGCTTAACAATCAGCCCCAGCATTTT.